This is a list of T cell receptor beta chains from one sample in a study of a mutant IDH1 vaccine in newly diagnosed glioma. TCRdb keeps only in-frame clones here, not all; method: immunoSEQ multiplex PCR. The sample has tens of thousands of clones, around 82% seen once. These TCRs' antigens remain unknown. Material: PBMCs, obtained from a glioma patient whose treatment included an IDH1 peptide vaccine. The receptors were gathered from a man in his late teens or twenties with glioma. Some clones in this sample may be carry-over from other donors' samples. CDR3s include the opening cysteine and the closing phenylalanine or tryptophan. A D gene is named only where the DNA matches it firmly. Not all rows give a size; the values are once, few, many and, for expanded clones, a class.

.,TRBV7-9,TRBJ2-7,once,TGTGCCAGCAGCTTGGCAGGGTCCCCAGAGCAGTACTTC,CASSLAGSPEQYF
.,TRBV10-3,TRBJ1-1,few,TGTGCCATCAGTTTTCTAGGGGGGGCTGAAGCTTTCTTT,CAISFLGGAEAFF
.,TRBV10-3,TRBJ1-1,few,TGTGCCATCAGGAGGGAGGAGAACACTGAAGCTTTCTTT,CAIRREENTEAFF
.,TRBV7-6,TRBJ1-4,.,TGTGCCAGCACCCCCCGGGGAGCTAATGAAAAACTGTTTTTT,CASTPRGANEKLFF
.,TRBV30,TRBJ2-7,.,TGTGCCTGGAGTTTGACCGCGTTATCCTACGAGCAGTACTTC,CAWSLTALSYEQYF
.,TRBV14,TRBJ1-4,.,TGTGCCAGCAGCCAAGGAGTTGCCACTAATGAAAAACTGTTTTTT,CASSQGVATNEKLFF
TRBD1,TRBV30,TRBJ2-5,.,TGTGCCGGGCGGACAGGGTTGGGAGAGACCCAGTACTTC,CAGRTGLGETQYF
.,TRBV7-9,TRBJ1-1,.,TGTGCCAGCAGCTTCCCGGGTGGTACTGAAGCTTTCTTT,CASSFPGGTEAFF
.,TRBV14,TRBJ1-2,.,TGTGCCAGCAGCCAAGAAAGCAGCCTCAGGCCTTATGGCTACACCTTC,CASSQESSLRPYGYTF
TRBD2,TRBV28,TRBJ2-7,.,TGTGCCAGCAGTTCCCCTAGCGGGAGAAACCACGAGCAGTACTTC,CASSSPSGRNHEQYF
TRBD1,TRBV7-9,TRBJ1-4,few,TGTGCCAGCAGCCGACAGGGAGCCTGGGAAAAACTGTTTTTT,CASSRQGAWEKLFF
.,TRBV7-2,TRBJ2-5,.,TGTGCCAGCAGCTCGTCCGGACTGACTTCTCAGACCCAGTACTTC,CASSSSGLTSQTQYF
TRBD1,TRBV4-1,TRBJ2-2,.,TGCGCCAGCAGCCAAGCGCCGACAGGGTCGAGCACCGGGGAGCTGTTTTTT,CASSQAPTGSSTGELFF
TRBD1,TRBV6-5,TRBJ2-1,once,TGTGCCAGCACGTTTTCAGGGGGCGCGTACAATGAGCAGTTCTTC,CASTFSGGAYNEQFF
.,TRBV5-6,TRBJ2-3,.,TGTGCCAGCAGCTTGTGGGGGGCGGGAGATACGCAGTATTTT,CASSLWGAGDTQYF
.,TRBV5-1,TRBJ2-2,once,TGCCCGCATTTAGGGAGCGCGAACACCGGGGAGCTGTTTTTT,CPHLGSANTGELFF
TRBD1,TRBV13,TRBJ1-1,.,TGTGCCAGCAGCTCGACCCCCAGGGGGATGAACACTGAAGCTTTCTTT,CASSSTPRGMNTEAFF
.,TRBV7-2,TRBJ1-1,.,TGTGCCAGCACCCAGGGTCCCAGGGGTAGCACTGAAGCTTTCTTT,CASTQGPRGSTEAFF
.,TRBV30,TRBJ1-2,.,TGTGCCTGGAACCTGAGGGGCCTCCACTATGGCTACACCTTC,CAWNLRGLHYGYTF
.,TRBV2,TRBJ1-1,.,TGTGCCAGCAGGGGTATGAACACTGAAGCTTTCTTT,CASRGMNTEAFF
.,TRBV6-6,TRBJ2-2,.,TGTGCCAGCAGTCTTCAACGTTTCACCGGGGAGCTGTTTTTT,CASSLQRFTGELFF
.,TRBV28,TRBJ2-6,few,TGTGCCAGCAGTCCGGGACACCCCAACGTCCTGACTTTC,CASSPGHPNVLTF
.,TRBV6-5,TRBJ1-1,.,TGTGCCAGCAGTCGATTAAGGGTGACTGAAGCTTTCTTT,CASSRLRVTEAFF
.,TRBV11-2,TRBJ1-5,.,TGTGCCAGCAGCTTAGGGGGGGAGATCAATCAGCCCCAGCATTTT,CASSLGGEINQPQHF
TRBD1,TRBV2,TRBJ1-5,.,TGTGCCAGCAGTGGACAGGGGGTCAATCAGCCCCAGCATTTT,CASSGQGVNQPQHF
.,TRBV4-3,TRBJ1-4,.,TGCGCCAGCAGCCAAGATTACGAAAAACTGTTTTTT,CASSQDYEKLFF
.,TRBV19,TRBJ2-2,.,TGTGCCAGTAGTATAGCGGTCCGGTCGTCCGGGGAGCTGTTTTTT,CASSIAVRSSGELFF
.,TRBV30,TRBJ2-1,.,TGTGCCTGGAGTGTACGCCTAGACAATGAGCAGTTCTTC,CAWSVRLDNEQFF
.,TRBV19,TRBJ1-2,.,TGTGCCAGTAGTATCGCCAGGACGATTAACTATGGCTACACCTTC,CASSIARTINYGYTF
.,TRBV7-6,TRBJ1-5,.,TGTGCCAGCAGCCTAGACGCATATAGCAATCAGCCCCAGCATTTT,CASSLDAYSNQPQHF
.,TRBV7-9,TRBJ2-1,.,TGTGCCAGCAGCCTAGGTAGCCGGGAGCAGTTCTTC,CASSLGSREQFF
.,TRBV6-5,TRBJ1-5,once,TGTGCCAGTGGAGTGAATAGCAATCAGCCCCAGCATTTT,CASGVNSNQPQHF
.,TRBV4-1,TRBJ1-2,.,TGCGCCAGCAGCCAAGATACGGGGGCGAGCCACTATGGCTACACCTTC,CASSQDTGASHYGYTF
.,TRBV7-2,TRBJ2-5,.,TGTGCCAGCAGCTTATTCCCCGAAGGAGAGACCCAGTACTTC,CASSLFPEGETQYF
.,TRBV7-2,TRBJ1-2,.,TGTGCCAGCAGCTGGGGTCCAGCAGAATATGGCTACACCTTC,CASSWGPAEYGYTF
.,TRBV18,TRBJ2-5,.,TGTGCCAGCTCACCACGAAGAGAGACCCAGTACTTC,CASSPRRETQYF
.,TRBV15,TRBJ1-4,.,TGTGCCACCAGCAGAGTACCATGGGGAGCGGAAGAAAAACTGTTTTTT,CATSRVPWGAEEKLFF
TRBD1,TRBV29-1,TRBJ2-7,.,TGCAGCGTAGCTAGTCAGGACAGGGGGTACTACGAGCAGTACTTC,CSVASQDRGYYEQYF
.,TRBV5-6,TRBJ1-1,.,TGTGCCAGCAGCAGACAGGTGACCCTGAACACTGAAGCTTTCTTT,CASSRQVTLNTEAFF
.,TRBV29-1,TRBJ1-5,few,TGCAGCGTCGTGACCGGGGACCAGCCCCAGCATTTT,CSVVTGDQPQHF
.,TRBV10-3,TRBJ1-3,.,TGTGCCACCATGCATGTCTCTGGAAACACCATATATTTT,CATMHVSGNTIYF
.,TRBV7-6,TRBJ2-1,.,TGTGCCAGCAGCCACGGGACCGATGCCTACAATGAGCAGTTCTTC,CASSHGTDAYNEQFF
.,TRBV5-4,TRBJ2-5,.,TGTGCTACGGGCCCCCGGGGGCAAGAGACCCAGTACTTC,CATGPRGQETQYF
TRBD2,TRBV5-6,TRBJ2-1,.,TGTGCCAGCAGTTTAACTCGGGGGGGTCATCGGTTCTTC,CASSLTRGGHRFF
.,TRBV7-9,TRBJ1-1,.,TGTGCCAGCAGCTTCCCCGGACTTATGAACACTGAAGCTTTCTTT,CASSFPGLMNTEAFF
.,TRBV13,TRBJ2-7,.,TGTGCCAGCAGCCAGACACGGCTGGGCTACGAGCAGTACTTC,CASSQTRLGYEQYF
.,TRBV7-9,TRBJ1-1,once,TGTGCCAGCAGCTTAAGAGTGTCAGGTATTATGAACACTGAAGCTTTCTTT,CASSLRVSGIMNTEAFF
TRBD1,TRBV28,TRBJ1-2,few,TGTGCCAGCAGTTCATGGACAGGGGCCTATGGCTACACCTTC,CASSSWTGAYGYTF
.,TRBV19,TRBJ1-1,few,TGTGCCAGTAGTATGACCCAGGTGCTCACTGAAGCTTTCTTT,CASSMTQVLTEAFF
.,TRBV7-9,TRBJ1-2,.,TGTGCCAGCAGCCCCTCCGCGTTCAGGGCCGGAGGCTACACCTTC,CASSPSAFRAGGYTF
.,TRBV6-6,TRBJ1-5,.,TGTGCCAGCAGTTACCTCAATAGCAATCAGCCCCAGCATTTT,CASSYLNSNQPQHF
.,TRBV7-9,TRBJ1-1,.,TGTGCCAGCAGCTTAACAGGCATGAACACTGAAGCTTTCTTT,CASSLTGMNTEAFF
.,TRBV5-6,TRBJ1-5,.,TGTGCCAGCAGCTTCGGCAGGGATCAGCCCCAGCATTTT,CASSFGRDQPQHF
.,TRBV10-3,TRBJ2-7,.,TGTGCCATCGCCCCGGGATTAGGAAGCTACGAGCAGTACTTC,CAIAPGLGSYEQYF